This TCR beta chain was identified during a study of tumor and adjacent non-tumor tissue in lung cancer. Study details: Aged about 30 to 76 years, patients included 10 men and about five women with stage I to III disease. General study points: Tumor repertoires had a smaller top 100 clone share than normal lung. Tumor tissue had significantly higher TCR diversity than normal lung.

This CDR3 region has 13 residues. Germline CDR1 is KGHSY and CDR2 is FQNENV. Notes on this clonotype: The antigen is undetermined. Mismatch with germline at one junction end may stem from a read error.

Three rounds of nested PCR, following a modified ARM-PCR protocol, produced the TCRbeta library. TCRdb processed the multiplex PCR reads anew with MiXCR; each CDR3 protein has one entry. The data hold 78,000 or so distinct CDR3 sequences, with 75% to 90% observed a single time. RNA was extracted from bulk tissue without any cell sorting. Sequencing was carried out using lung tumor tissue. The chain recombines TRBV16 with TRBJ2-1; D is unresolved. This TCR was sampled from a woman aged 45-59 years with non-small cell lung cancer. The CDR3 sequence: CARSQRRNNEQFF. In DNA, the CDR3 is TGTGCCAGAAGCCAGAGACGTAATAATGAGCAGTTCTTC.